This TCR beta chain was sequenced for a study of cytomegalovirus exposure and HLA in healthy donors. General study results and limits: In vitro confirmation showed three CMV-associated chains to be CMV antigen specific. Reported results showed that the classifier diagnosed cytomegalovirus status with high specificity and sensitivity. Over 150 TCR beta chains were listed as cytomegalovirus-associated.

The CDR3 is 14 amino acids. Trimming cost V 4 bases and J 2 bases, with 12 bases left between them. The germline V gene encodes CDR1 SGHNT and CDR2 YYREEE (reference sequence). Here immunoSEQ multiplex PCR was the method, and the copy in TCRdb shows in-frame clones only, minus some. This table has approximately 230,000 clones, less than 90% appearing once. The donors were part of the approximately 120-subject validation cohort, which stood apart from the 666-subject first cohort. Remarks on this clone: Its target is unknown.

The chain couples TRBV5-4 to TRBJ1-1, with D perhaps TRBD1 (5 bases). This clonotype was sampled from a man younger than 35 in good health and CMV-seropositive. The sample consisted of PBMCs. The CDR3 DNA reads as TGTGCCAGCAGCGGGACGGGATTTAACACTGAAGCTTTCTTT. Its protein is CASSGTGFNTEAFF.